This TCR beta chain was captured by sequencing in a study of CD4 and CD8 cells across lung adenocarcinoma regions. TCRdb re-analysed the PCR reads in MiXCR, keeping a single row per CDR3 protein. This table has approximately 7,000 distinct CDR3 sequences, about 48% appearing once. Trimming took off 4 bases at V and 9 bases at J, with 16 bases between the two ends. The germline V gene has CDR1 SGHTA and CDR2 FQGNSA. The CDR3 contains 14 residues. This receptor was identified in a female donor with lung adenocarcinoma. The CD4 and CD8 labels of this study may be unreliable. The chain recombines TRBV7-2 with TRBJ1-5; no firm D call. Specimen: CD8+ T cells from the center of a lung tumor. The CDR3 DNA is TGTGCCAGCAGCTCAGCACACGGTTTATGGCCCCAGCATTTT. Protein product: CASSSAHGLWPQHF.